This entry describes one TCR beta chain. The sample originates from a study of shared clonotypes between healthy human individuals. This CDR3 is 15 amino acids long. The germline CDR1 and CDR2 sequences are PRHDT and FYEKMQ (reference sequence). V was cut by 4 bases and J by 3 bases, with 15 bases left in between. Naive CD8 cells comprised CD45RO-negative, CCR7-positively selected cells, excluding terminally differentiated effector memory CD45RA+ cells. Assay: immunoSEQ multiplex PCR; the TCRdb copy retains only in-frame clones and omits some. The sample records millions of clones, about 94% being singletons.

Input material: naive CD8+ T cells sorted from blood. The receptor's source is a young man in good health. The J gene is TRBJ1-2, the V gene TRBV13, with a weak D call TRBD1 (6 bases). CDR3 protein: CASSSATGIHYGYTF. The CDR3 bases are TGTGCCAGCAGCTCAGCTACAGGGATCCACTATGGCTACACCTTC.